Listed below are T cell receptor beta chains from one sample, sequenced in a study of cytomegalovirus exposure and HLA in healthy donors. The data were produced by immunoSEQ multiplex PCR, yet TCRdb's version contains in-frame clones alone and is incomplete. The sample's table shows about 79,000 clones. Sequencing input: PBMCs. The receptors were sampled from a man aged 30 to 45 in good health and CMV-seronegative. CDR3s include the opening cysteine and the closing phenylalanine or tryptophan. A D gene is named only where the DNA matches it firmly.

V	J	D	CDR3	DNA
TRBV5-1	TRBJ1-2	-	CASSLALPNYGYTF	TGCGCCAGCAGCTTGGCCCTTCCTAACTATGGCTACACCTTC
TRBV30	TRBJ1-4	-	CAWSGWANEKLFF	TGTGCCTGGAGTGGTTGGGCGAATGAAAAACTGTTTTTT
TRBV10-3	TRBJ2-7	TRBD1	CAISVGQGASFVEQYF	TGTGCCATCAGTGTTGGACAGGGGGCGTCCTTTGTCGAGCAGTACTTC
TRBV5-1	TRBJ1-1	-	CASIRDPGAEAFF	TGCGCCAGCATAAGGGACCCAGGGGCTGAAGCTTTCTTT
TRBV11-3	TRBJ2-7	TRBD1	CASSLARQGAYEQYF	TGTGCCAGCAGCTTAGCTCGCCAGGGGGCCTACGAGCAGTACTTC
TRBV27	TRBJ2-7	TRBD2	CASSPSLAGLGYEQYF	TGTGCCAGCAGTCCCTCCTTAGCGGGTTTGGGCTACGAGCAGTACTTC
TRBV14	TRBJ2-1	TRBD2	CASSLLAGGPDEQFF	TGTGCCAGCAGTCTTCTAGCGGGGGGGCCCGATGAGCAGTTCTTC
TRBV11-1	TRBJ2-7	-	CASSLGPGLYSYEQYF	TGTGCCAGCAGCTTAGGTCCGGGACTCTACTCCTACGAGCAGTACTTC
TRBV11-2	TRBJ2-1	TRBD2	CASSLVREAVGNEQFF	TGTGCCAGCAGCTTAGTGCGGGAGGCCGTGGGGAATGAGCAGTTCTTC
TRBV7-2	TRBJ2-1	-	CASSLGFRNEQFF	TGTGCCAGCAGCTTAGGTTTTCGGAATGAGCAGTTCTTC
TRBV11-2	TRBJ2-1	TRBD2	CASTPRPGLDYNEQFF	TGTGCCAGCACCCCGCGGCCGGGACTAGACTACAATGAGCAGTTCTTC
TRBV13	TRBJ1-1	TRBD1	CASSTWTGANTEAFF	TGTGCCAGCAGTACCTGGACAGGGGCGAACACTGAAGCTTTCTTT
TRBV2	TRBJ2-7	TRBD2	CASSVLAGATDQPDYEQYF	TGTGCCAGCAGTGTTCTAGCGGGAGCCACCGATCAACCCGATTACGAGCAGTACTTC
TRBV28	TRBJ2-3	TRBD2	CASSFSGSPDTQYF	TGTGCCAGCAGTTTTAGCGGGAGCCCAGATACGCAGTATTTT
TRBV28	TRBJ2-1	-	CASRTPLANEQFF	TGTGCCAGCAGGACGCCTCTAGCGAATGAGCAGTTCTTC
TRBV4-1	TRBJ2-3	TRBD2	CASSTRPGLAGPSTDTQYF	TGCGCCAGCAGCACCCGACCGGGACTAGCGGGTCCTAGCACAGATACGCAGTATTTT
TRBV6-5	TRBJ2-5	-	CASKLLAEETQYF	TGTGCCAGCAAGCTACTAGCAGAAGAGACCCAGTACTTC
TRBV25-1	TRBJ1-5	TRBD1	CASSFTGVNQPQHF	TGTGCCAGCAGCTTCACAGGGGTGAATCAGCCCCAGCATTTT
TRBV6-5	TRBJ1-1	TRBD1	CASSPDGTGNTEAFF	TGTGCCAGCAGTCCCGACGGGACAGGGAACACTGAAGCTTTCTTT
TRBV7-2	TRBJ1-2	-	CASSPDWNYGYTF	TGTGCCAGCAGTCCGGACTGGAACTATGGCTACACCTTC
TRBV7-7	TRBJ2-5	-	CASSPSLRSGGETQYF	TGTGCCAGCAGCCCCTCTCTACGAAGTGGAGGAGAGACCCAGTACTTC
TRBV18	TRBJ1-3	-	CATMGSSGNTIYF	TGTGCCACCATGGGGAGCTCTGGAAACACCATATATTTT